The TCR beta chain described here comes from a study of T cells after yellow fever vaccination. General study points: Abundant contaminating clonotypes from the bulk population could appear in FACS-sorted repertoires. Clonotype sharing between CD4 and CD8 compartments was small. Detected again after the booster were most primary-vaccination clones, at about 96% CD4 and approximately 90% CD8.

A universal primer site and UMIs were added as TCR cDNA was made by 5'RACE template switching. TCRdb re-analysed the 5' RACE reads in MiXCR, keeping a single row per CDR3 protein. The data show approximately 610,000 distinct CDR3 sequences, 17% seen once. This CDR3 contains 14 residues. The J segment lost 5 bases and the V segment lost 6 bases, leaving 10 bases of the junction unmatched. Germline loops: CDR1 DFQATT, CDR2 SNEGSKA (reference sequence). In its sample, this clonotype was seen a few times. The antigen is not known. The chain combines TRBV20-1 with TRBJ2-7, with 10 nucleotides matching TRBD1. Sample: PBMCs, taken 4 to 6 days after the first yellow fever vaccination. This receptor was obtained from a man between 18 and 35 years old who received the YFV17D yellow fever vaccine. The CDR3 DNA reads TGCAGTGCAGAAACCGGGACAGGGGTCAACGAGCAGTACTTC. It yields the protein CSAETGTGVNEQYF.